These 9 T cell receptor beta chains were sequenced from one sample in a study of OX40 agonist ivuxolimab in advanced cancers. Measured with immunoSEQ multiplex PCR; TCRdb has only the in-frame clones, and not every one. The data contain 45,000 to 60,000 clones, approximately 89% of them singletons. Specimen: CD4+ or CD8+ T cells sorted from blood, collected in a trial of the OX40 agonist ivuxolimab. These receptors were taken from an adult with an advanced solid tumor such as melanoma, head and neck, liver or kidney cancer.

This clone was seen a single time. This chain connects TRBV29-1 to TRBJ2-7; the D gene is possibly TRBD2 (5 bases). The CDR3 contains 11 residues. V was shortened by 7 bases and J by 4 bases, with 11 bases between the two germline ends. Germline lookup yields CDR1 SQVTM and CDR2 ANQGSEA. CDR3 region: CSARRGYEQYF. CDR3 sequence (DNA): TGCAGCGCCCGTCGCGGGTACGAGCAGTACTTC.

The chain couples TRBV29-1 to TRBJ2-6; TRBD1 matches at 8 bases. Germline trimming cut 6 bases from V and 0 bases from J; bases unmatched to any gene: 7. CDR3 length equals 16 residues. Germline-derived CDR1 and CDR2 are SQVTM and ANQGSEA. CDR3 residues: CSVWGQESSGANVLTF. CDR3 coding DNA: TGCAGCGTGTGGGGACAGGAGAGCTCTGGGGCCAACGTCCTGACTTTC.

The chain has TRBV13 and TRBJ2-7; a possible D gene is TRBD2 (5 bases). CDR1 is PRHDT, CDR2 FYEKMQ, per germline (reference sequence). The CDR3 consists of 17 residues. The V end was cut by 5 bases, the J end by 3 bases, with 23 bases between. The CDR3 spells CASSPGESAAGYYEQYF. CDR3 sequence (DNA): TGTGCCAGCAGCCCCGGGGAGTCGGCCGCAGGCTACTACGAGCAGTACTTC.

The chain employs TRBV6-1 and TRBJ1-2, with D perhaps TRBD1 (5 bases). Germline CDR1 reads MNHNS; CDR2 reads SASEGT. V was cut by 10 bases and J by 4 bases, with 13 bases left in between. The CDR3 loop spans 12 amino acids. CDR3 residues: CAIKDKTYGYTF. The CDR3 region has the DNA TGTGCCATTAAGGACAAAACCTATGGCTACACCTTC.

The V gene is TRBV6-5, the J gene TRBJ1-1; D unresolved. V shed 0 bases and J shed 4 bases, with 12 bases lying between them. CDR1 and CDR2 (germline): MNHEY, SVGAGI. CDR3 length: 15 residues. CDR3 bases: TGTGCCAGCAGTTACTCCCTCCGGCCAGGCACTGAAGCTTTCTTT. Translated: CASSYSLRPGTEAFF.

This sequence joins TRBV10-3 and TRBJ2-3, with 7 bases matching TRBD2. Losses at the gene ends were 0 bases for V and 4 bases for J; bases not matched to a gene: 4. This CDR3 has 15 amino acids. The germline V gene has CDR1 ENHRY and CDR2 SYGVKD. The CDR3 is CAISESERDADTQYF. CDR3 sequence (DNA): TGTGCCATCAGTGAGTCCGAGCGGGACGCAGATACGCAGTATTTT.

CDR3 nucleotide sequence: TGTGCCAGCAGCCAACTACAGGGCGGCGAGCAGTACGTC. This translates into CASSQLQGGEQYV. The rearrangement links TRBV14 to TRBJ2-7, with a weak D call TRBD1 (6 bases). Germline V gene lookup returns CDR1 SGHDN and CDR2 FVKESK. The CDR3 extends over 13 amino acids. V was shortened by 2 bases and J by 6 bases, with 11 bases between the two germline ends.

The chain joins TRBV19 to TRBJ2-5; TRBD1 might be the D (5 bases). The CDR3 spans 15 residues. Germline CDR1 reads LNHDA; CDR2 reads SQIVND (reference sequence). V gave up 10 bases and J gave up 5 bases, with 23 bases separating them. CDR3 DNA sequence: TGTGCCACCCGCAATGGGGCTAGTTATTTGGAGACCCAGTACTTC. Translation gives CATRNGASYLETQYF.

The chain is built from TRBV7-9 and TRBJ1-5; no clear D gene. Trimming shortened V by 3 bases and J by 2 bases, and 20 bases separated the two germline ends. The CDR3 has 18 residues. The germline V gene encodes CDR1 SEHNR and CDR2 FQNEAQ (reference sequence). CDR3 in amino acids: CASSFDVKGVEGNQPQHF. In DNA form, the CDR3 reads TGTGCCAGCAGCTTCGACGTCAAGGGTGTAGAGGGCAATCAGCCCCAGCATTTT. Based on the CDR3 plus reference TRBV7-9 and TRBJ1-5, the full variable domain is DTGVSQNPRHKITKRGQNVTFRCDPISEHNRLYWYRQTLGQGPEFLTYFQNEAQLEKSRLLSDRFSAERPKGSFSTLEIQRTEQGDSAMYLCASSFDVKGVEGNQPQHFGDGTRLSIL.